This note documents a single TCR beta chain sequence. TCRdb's table, derived via immunoSEQ multiplex PCR, lists solely in-frame clones and lacks some. In the table there are about 92,000 clones, about 86% of which are singletons. This record belongs to a study of T cell responses to AZD1222 COVID-19 vaccine. The clonotype was recovered from an adult in good health. Sequencing used peripheral blood, obtained on day 0 of MenACWY control vaccination.

In nucleotides, the CDR3 is TGTGCCAGCAGCCCAAAATCTCAGGGGACTAATGAAAAACTGTTTTTT. As protein: CASSPKSQGTNEKLFF. This chain joins TRBV21-1 and TRBJ1-4; no check of the table's D call, TRBD1, against the DNA was made. TRBV21-1 is a pseudogene. This CDR3 spans 16 amino acids.